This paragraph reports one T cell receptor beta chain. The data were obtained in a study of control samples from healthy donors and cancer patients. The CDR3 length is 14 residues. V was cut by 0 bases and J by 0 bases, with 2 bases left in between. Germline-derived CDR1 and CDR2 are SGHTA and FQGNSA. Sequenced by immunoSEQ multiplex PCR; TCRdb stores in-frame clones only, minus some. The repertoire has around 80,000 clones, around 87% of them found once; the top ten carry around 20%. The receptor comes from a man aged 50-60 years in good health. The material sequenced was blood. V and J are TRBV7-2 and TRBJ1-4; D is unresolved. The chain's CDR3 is CASSLAATNEKLFF. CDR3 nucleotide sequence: TGTGCCAGCAGCTTAGCTGCAACTAATGAAAAACTGTTTTTT.